This entry is about one T cell receptor (beta chain). Assay used: immunoSEQ multiplex PCR; TCRdb lists only in-frame clones, some missing. The table lists roughly 150,000 clones, roughly 90% of them singletons. These data belong to a study of T cell responses to AZD1222 COVID-19 vaccine. The material sequenced was peripheral blood, taken 28 days after the second AZD1222 dose. This TCR was sampled from an adult who received the AZD1222 COVID-19 vaccine.

CDR3 protein: CSVGGYEQYF. For the CDR3, the DNA is TGCAGTGTCGGGGGCTACGAGCAGTACTTC. This chain uses TRBV20-1 with TRBJ2-7; a weak D match, TRBD2 (6 bases). Between the trimmed V and J ends, which lost 7 bases and 3 bases, there was a span of 7 bases. The CDR3 is 10 amino acids. CDR1 is DFQATT, CDR2 SNEGSKA, per germline (reference sequence).